Listed below are T cell receptor beta chains from one sample, sequenced in a study of identical twins. Via MiXCR, TCRdb re-called the 5' RACE reads, giving one row per CDR3 protein. The sample shows some 730,000 distinct CDR3 sequences, approximately 18% of them seen only once. In addition, the sample was reused for a study of T cells expressing NK-cell markers.

Specimen: PBMCs. These receptor sequences come from a woman aged 18-30 years in good health. The CDR3 runs from the conserved cysteine through the conserved F or W. D genes are given only for firm matches. Part of the rows lack a size; the others show once, few, many or a class for expanded clones.

D gene: -
J gene: TRBJ2-1
V gene: TRBV12-3/TRBV12-4
clone size: few
CDR3 protein: CASTATELSYNEQFF
CDR3 DNA: TGTGCCAGCACCGCGACCGAGCTCTCCTACAATGAGCAGTTCTTC

D gene: -
J gene: TRBJ1-1
V gene: TRBV7-9
clone size: many
CDR3 protein: CASSLRDVRGTEAFF
CDR3 DNA: TGTGCCAGCAGCTTAAGGGACGTAAGGGGCACTGAAGCTTTCTTT

D gene: -
J gene: TRBJ2-1
V gene: TRBV5-1
clone size: once
CDR3 protein: CASSPGLGFIEHFF
CDR3 DNA: TGCGCCAGCAGCCCGGGACTGGGGTTTATAGAGCATTTCTTC

D gene: TRBD1
J gene: TRBJ1-6
V gene: TRBV27
clone size: -
CDR3 protein: CASSPSGTGALGNSPLHF
CDR3 DNA: TGTGCCAGCAGTCCCTCCGGGACAGGGGCCCTCGGGAATTCACCCCTCCACTTT

D gene: TRBD1
J gene: TRBJ2-1
V gene: TRBV20-1
clone size: few
CDR3 protein: CRTGTGNEQFF
CDR3 DNA: TGCAGAACCGGGACAGGCAATGAGCAGTTCTTC

D gene: -
J gene: TRBJ2-1
V gene: TRBV27
clone size: -
CDR3 protein: CASSLDPGGTYNEQFF
CDR3 DNA: TGTGCCAGCAGTTTAGACCCTGGGGGGACGTACAATGAGCAGTTCTTC

D gene: TRBD2
J gene: TRBJ2-1
V gene: TRBV7-2
clone size: few
CDR3 protein: CASSRDSGRATEQFF
CDR3 DNA: TGTGCCAGCAGCCGGGATAGCGGGAGGGCCACTGAGCAGTTCTTC

D gene: -
J gene: TRBJ1-1
V gene: TRBV6-1
clone size: -
CDR3 protein: CASTFGSRGTEAFF
CDR3 DNA: TGTGCCAGCACCTTTGGGAGCAGGGGCACTGAAGCTTTCTTT

D gene: -
J gene: TRBJ1-2
V gene: TRBV12-3/TRBV12-4
clone size: few
CDR3 protein: CASGPGGYGYTF
CDR3 DNA: TGTGCCAGCGGGCCCGGGGGCTATGGCTACACCTTC

D gene: TRBD1
J gene: TRBJ1-1
V gene: TRBV6-1
clone size: few
CDR3 protein: CASTPTGRGRYTEAFF
CDR3 DNA: TGTGCCAGCACCCCGACGGGTAGGGGGCGATACACTGAAGCTTTCTTT

D gene: TRBD1
J gene: TRBJ1-1
V gene: TRBV6-5
clone size: many
CDR3 protein: CASSYRGQGEAFF
CDR3 DNA: TGTGCCAGCAGTTACCGGGGACAGGGTGAAGCTTTCTTT

D gene: TRBD1
J gene: TRBJ1-1
V gene: TRBV7-9
clone size: -
CDR3 protein: CASSLAQGFTEAFF
CDR3 DNA: TGTGCCAGCAGCTTAGCACAGGGGTTTACTGAAGCTTTCTTT

D gene: -
J gene: TRBJ1-1
V gene: TRBV10-3
clone size: few
CDR3 protein: CAISEGRAYTEAFF
CDR3 DNA: TGTGCCATCAGTGAAGGTCGGGCATACACTGAAGCTTTCTTT

D gene: -
J gene: TRBJ2-7
V gene: TRBV12-5
clone size: few
CDR3 protein: CASAIPEVYEQYF
CDR3 DNA: TGTGCTAGTGCTATCCCCGAGGTCTACGAGCAGTACTTC

D gene: -
J gene: TRBJ2-7
V gene: TRBV3-1
clone size: -
CDR3 protein: CASSHSSGSGTYEQYF
CDR3 DNA: TGTGCCAGCAGCCACAGCTCTGGGTCGGGTACCTACGAGCAGTACTTC

D gene: -
J gene: TRBJ1-5
V gene: TRBV7-8
clone size: -
CDR3 protein: CASSGGTQGNQPQHF
CDR3 DNA: TGTGCCAGCAGCGGCGGGACTCAGGGGAATCAGCCCCAGCATTTT

D gene: TRBD1
J gene: TRBJ2-1
V gene: TRBV20-1
clone size: many
CDR3 protein: CSAGDRSEQFF
CDR3 DNA: TGCAGTGCCGGGGACAGGTCGGAGCAGTTCTTC

D gene: -
J gene: TRBJ2-5
V gene: TRBV7-7
clone size: -
CDR3 protein: CASSSGTSRTQYF
CDR3 DNA: TGTGCCAGCAGTTCCGGGACCTCAAGGACCCAGTACTTC

D gene: -
J gene: TRBJ2-3
V gene: TRBV5-1
clone size: few
CDR3 protein: CATRERVSVDTQYF
CDR3 DNA: TGCGCCACCCGGGAACGCGTTAGTGTGGATACGCAGTATTTT

D gene: -
J gene: TRBJ2-1
V gene: TRBV12-3/TRBV12-4
clone size: -
CDR3 protein: CASSPFSGAGRREQFF
CDR3 DNA: TGTGCCAGCAGCCCCTTTTCGGGGGCAGGGCGGCGGGAGCAGTTCTTC

D gene: -
J gene: TRBJ2-7
V gene: TRBV20-1
clone size: -
CDR3 protein: CSAKQGGYEQYF
CDR3 DNA: TGCAGTGCTAAGCAAGGGGGCTACGAGCAGTACTTC

D gene: TRBD2
J gene: TRBJ2-1
V gene: TRBV12-3/TRBV12-4
clone size: many
CDR3 protein: CASTEWTSGNEQFF
CDR3 DNA: TGTGCCAGCACCGAATGGACTAGCGGGAATGAGCAGTTCTTC

D gene: -
J gene: TRBJ1-1
V gene: TRBV5-4
clone size: -
CDR3 protein: CASSFRGWNTEAFF
CDR3 DNA: TGTGCCAGCAGCTTCCGGGGCTGGAACACTGAAGCTTTCTTT

D gene: TRBD2
J gene: TRBJ2-1
V gene: TRBV5-1
clone size: -
CDR3 protein: CASSPRGERGDSYNEQFF
CDR3 DNA: TGCGCCAGCAGCCCGAGAGGTGAGCGGGGGGATTCCTACAATGAGCAGTTCTTC

D gene: -
J gene: TRBJ1-2
V gene: TRBV7-3
clone size: -
CDR3 protein: CASSPGQGTYYGYTF
CDR3 DNA: TGTGCCAGCAGCCCCGGGCAGGGGACCTACTATGGCTACACCTTC

D gene: -
J gene: TRBJ1-5
V gene: TRBV12-3/TRBV12-4
clone size: few
CDR3 protein: CASSPGPNPDQPQHF
CDR3 DNA: TGTGCCAGCAGTCCTGGACCAAACCCCGATCAGCCCCAGCATTTT

D gene: -
J gene: TRBJ2-1
V gene: TRBV12-3/TRBV12-4
clone size: many
CDR3 protein: CASSFGRYNEQFF
CDR3 DNA: TGTGCCAGCAGTTTTGGGAGATACAATGAGCAGTTCTTC

D gene: TRBD1
J gene: TRBJ2-7
V gene: TRBV10-2
clone size: few
CDR3 protein: CASAWDSSYEQYF
CDR3 DNA: TGCGCCAGCGCCTGGGACAGCTCCTACGAGCAGTACTTC

D gene: -
J gene: TRBJ2-3
V gene: TRBV11-2
clone size: -
CDR3 protein: CASSYWEKQYF
CDR3 DNA: TGTGCCAGCAGCTACTGGGAGAAGCAGTATTTT

D gene: -
J gene: TRBJ1-1
V gene: TRBV10-3
clone size: few
CDR3 protein: CAISENRASEAFF
CDR3 DNA: TGTGCCATCAGTGAGAACAGGGCCTCGGAAGCTTTCTTT

D gene: -
J gene: TRBJ1-1
V gene: TRBV12-3/TRBV12-4
clone size: -
CDR3 protein: CASSRESGTEAFF
CDR3 DNA: TGTGCCAGCAGCCGGGAAAGTGGGACTGAAGCTTTCTTT

D gene: TRBD2
J gene: TRBJ2-7
V gene: TRBV12-3/TRBV12-4
clone size: -
CDR3 protein: CASSPPERDSEQYF
CDR3 DNA: TGTGCCAGCAGCCCCCCTGAGCGGGATTCCGAGCAGTACTTC

D gene: -
J gene: TRBJ2-5
V gene: TRBV3-1
clone size: few
CDR3 protein: CASSQEPQETQYF
CDR3 DNA: TGTGCCAGCAGCCAAGAACCGCAAGAGACCCAGTACTTC

D gene: -
J gene: TRBJ2-7
V gene: TRBV27
clone size: -
CDR3 protein: CASSRTRRDEDYEQYF
CDR3 DNA: TGTGCCAGCAGCAGGACCCGGAGGGACGAGGACTACGAGCAGTACTTC

D gene: -
J gene: TRBJ2-2
V gene: TRBV5-1
clone size: -
CDR3 protein: CASSLISGRHTGELFF
CDR3 DNA: TGCGCCAGCAGCTTGATATCGGGGAGACACACCGGGGAGCTGTTTTTT

D gene: -
J gene: TRBJ1-5
V gene: TRBV20-1
clone size: -
CDR3 protein: CSASLWDNQPQHF
CDR3 DNA: TGCAGTGCTAGTCTGTGGGACAATCAGCCCCAGCATTTT

D gene: -
J gene: TRBJ2-1
V gene: TRBV12-3/TRBV12-4
clone size: many
CDR3 protein: CASSLRREQFF
CDR3 DNA: TGTGCCAGCAGCCTACGGAGAGAGCAGTTCTTC

D gene: TRBD2
J gene: TRBJ2-1
V gene: TRBV18
clone size: once
CDR3 protein: CASSPSAGGYNEQFF
CDR3 DNA: TGTGCCAGCTCACCGTCAGCGGGAGGCTACAATGAGCAGTTCTTC

D gene: TRBD1
J gene: TRBJ1-2
V gene: TRBV12-3/TRBV12-4
clone size: -
CDR3 protein: CASSSAGQGIRGYTF
CDR3 DNA: TGTGCCAGCAGTTCCGCCGGACAGGGGATACGTGGCTACACCTTC

D gene: TRBD2
J gene: TRBJ2-1
V gene: TRBV18
clone size: -
CDR3 protein: CASSRDILAGAVEQFF
CDR3 DNA: TGTGCCAGCTCCCGAGATATTCTAGCGGGAGCGGTTGAGCAGTTCTTC

D gene: -
J gene: TRBJ2-1
V gene: TRBV7-2
clone size: few
CDR3 protein: CASSLAAVDEQFF
CDR3 DNA: TGTGCCAGCAGCTTAGCGGCGGTCGATGAGCAGTTCTTC

D gene: -
J gene: TRBJ2-5
V gene: TRBV15
clone size: -
CDR3 protein: CATSRDFRAETQYF
CDR3 DNA: TGTGCCACCAGCAGAGATTTCAGGGCTGAGACCCAGTACTTC

D gene: -
J gene: TRBJ2-2
V gene: TRBV10-3
clone size: few
CDR3 protein: CAISEAGRGELFF
CDR3 DNA: TGTGCCATCAGTGAGGCGGGTCGCGGGGAGCTGTTTTTT

D gene: -
J gene: TRBJ1-2
V gene: TRBV7-6
clone size: -
CDR3 protein: CASSQGHGHF
CDR3 DNA: TGTGCCAGCAGCCAGGGGCACGGGCACTTC

D gene: -
J gene: TRBJ2-5
V gene: TRBV5-1
clone size: -
CDR3 protein: CASSYGARAGQETQYF
CDR3 DNA: TGCGCAAGCAGCTATGGGGCAAGGGCTGGCCAAGAGACCCAGTACTTC

D gene: -
J gene: TRBJ1-1
V gene: TRBV21-1
clone size: -
CDR3 protein: CASSKRGQGLNTEAFF
CDR3 DNA: TGTGCCAGCAGCAAACGGGGACAGGGTTTGAACACTGAAGCTTTCTTT

D gene: -
J gene: TRBJ2-2
V gene: TRBV12-3/TRBV12-4
clone size: many
CDR3 protein: CASRGRSAGELFF
CDR3 DNA: TGTGCCAGCAGGGGTAGATCCGCCGGGGAGCTGTTTTTT